The rows below give T cell receptor beta chains drawn from one sample of a study of technical replicates of blood from a handful of donors. The data were produced by immunoSEQ multiplex PCR, yet TCRdb's version contains in-frame clones alone and is incomplete. The sample records tens of thousands of clones, about 90% being singletons. The sequenced sample consisted of T cells isolated from PBMCs. The source of these receptors is a human donor in good health. Both conserved end residues are part of each CDR3. The order of the fields is clone size, J gene, V gene, D gene, CDR3 protein, CDR3 DNA. The D gene is left open where the match is weak. Where a row states a size, it is once, few, many or the class of an expanded clone; other rows omit it.

NA TRBJ2-2 TRBV5-1 NA CASSLPGIDTGELFF TGCGCCAGCAGCTTGCCCGGGATTGACACCGGGGAGCTGTTTTTT
NA TRBJ2-5 TRBV5-6 NA CASSLSGSWPGKKETQYF TGTGCCAGCAGCCTTTCGGGAAGCTGGCCCGGAAAAAAAGAGACCCAGTACTTC
NA TRBJ2-1 TRBV7-3 TRBD1 CASSQDRVSEQFF TGTGCCAGCAGCCAGGACAGGGTCAGTGAGCAGTTCTTC
NA TRBJ2-4 TRBV2 NA CASSDLAKNIQYF TGTGCCAGCAGTGACCTAGCCAAAAACATTCAGTACTTC
NA TRBJ1-1 TRBV7-9 TRBD1 CASSSRGLWNTEAFF TGTGCCAGCAGCTCCAGGGGGCTTTGGAACACTGAAGCTTTCTTT
NA TRBJ1-4 TRBV6-5 TRBD1 CASSYSQGLIEKLFF TGTGCCAGCAGTTACTCACAGGGGTTGATTGAAAAACTGTTTTTT
NA TRBJ1-1 TRBV6-1 NA CASSVGRGGNTEAFF TGTGCCAGCAGTGTCGGAAGGGGTGGCAACACTGAAGCTTTCTTT
NA TRBJ2-5 TRBV11-3 TRBD1 CASSYRGGQETQYF TGTGCCAGCAGTTACAGGGGCGGTCAAGAGACCCAGTACTTC
NA TRBJ2-7 TRBV6-4 TRBD1 CASSDKPFGQGIEQYF TGTGCCAGCAGTGACAAACCCTTTGGACAGGGAATCGAGCAGTACTTC
NA TRBJ2-7 TRBV5-4 TRBD2 CASSGTGLAYEQYF TGTGCCAGCAGCGGAACGGGACTAGCCTACGAGCAGTACTTC
NA TRBJ1-5 TRBV6-6 TRBD1 CASSYGRTGSNQPQHF TGTGCCAGCAGTTACGGTCGGACAGGGAGCAATCAGCCCCAGCATTTT
NA TRBJ1-6 TRBV7-6 TRBD1 CASSPWDSRKGFSPLHF TGTGCCAGCAGCCCTTGGGACAGTCGGAAGGGTTTTTCACCCCTCCACTTT
NA TRBJ2-4 TRBV29-1 NA CSVESVAKNIQYF TGCAGCGTTGAGTCGGTAGCCAAAAACATTCAGTACTTC
NA TRBJ1-5 TRBV9 NA CASSVEIWEFHSNQPQHF TGTGCCAGCAGCGTAGAGATATGGGAGTTCCATAGCAATCAGCCCCAGCATTTT
once TRBJ2-7 TRBV2 TRBD1 CASRRSGQGYEQYF TGTGCCAGCAGGAGGAGTGGACAGGGCTACGAGCAGTACTTC
NA TRBJ2-7 TRBV4-1 NA CASSRILTGTASYEQYF TGCGCCAGCAGCCGTATTTTGACCGGGACTGCCTCCTACGAGCAGTACTTC
NA TRBJ1-1 TRBV5-4 TRBD1 CASSARTGNTEAFF TGTGCCAGCAGCGCCCGGACAGGGAACACTGAAGCTTTCTTT
NA TRBJ1-5 TRBV5-1 NA CASSLDWGDQPQHF TGCGCCAGCAGCTTGGACTGGGGAGATCAGCCCCAGCATTTT
NA TRBJ1-3 TRBV2 TRBD1 CASNSQGARTGNTIYF TGTGCCAGCAACTCCCAGGGGGCCAGAACTGGAAACACCATATATTTT
NA TRBJ2-5 TRBV11-3 NA CASSPLTSLETQYF TGTGCCAGCAGCCCCCTTACTAGTTTAGAGACCCAGTACTTC
NA TRBJ1-5 TRBV2 TRBD1 CASMLTGAQPQHF TGTGCCAGCATGTTAACAGGGGCTCAGCCCCAGCATTTT
once TRBJ1-3 TRBV25-1 TRBD1 CASSGQGSQGNTIYF TGTGCCAGCAGCGGACAGGGCTCGCAGGGAAACACCATATATTTT
NA TRBJ2-3 TRBV5-1 NA CASSLTLGADTQYF TGCGCCAGCAGCTTGACGTTGGGGGCGGATACGCAGTATTTT
NA TRBJ1-2 TRBV9 NA CASSQLLDMAYGYTF TGTGCCAGCAGCCAACTCCTCGACATGGCCTATGGCTACACCTTC
NA TRBJ1-3 TRBV9 NA CASSPGHELGTIYF TGTGCCAGCAGTCCGGGACACGAGTTGGGCACCATATATTTT
NA TRBJ1-2 TRBV19 TRBD1 CASSTRQGAHKDYTF TGTGCCAGTAGTACCCGACAGGGGGCCCATAAAGACTACACCTTC
NA TRBJ2-5 TRBV5-6 NA CAGNSRIQETQYF TGTGCCGGCAATTCCAGAATTCAAGAGACCCAGTACTTC
NA TRBJ2-3 TRBV6-5 TRBD2 CASSLLGGARDTQYF TGTGCCAGCAGCCTTCTCGGGGGGGCAAGAGATACGCAGTATTTT
NA TRBJ2-2 TRBV2 TRBD2 CASSEIAGGAGELFF TGTGCCAGCAGTGAAATAGCGGGGGGGGCAGGGGAGCTGTTTTTT
NA TRBJ2-1 TRBV7-2 NA CASSSGVWGTNEQFF TGTGCCAGCAGCTCCGGCGTCTGGGGCACCAATGAGCAGTTCTTC
NA TRBJ2-3 TRBV5-6 TRBD1 CASSLALGTGTFLTDTQYF TGTGCCAGCAGCTTGGCCCTCGGGACAGGTACCTTTTTGACAGATACGCAGTATTTT
NA TRBJ2-3 TRBV7-9 TRBD2 CASRSGEGTDTQYF TGTGCCAGCAGGAGCGGGGAGGGCACAGATACGCAGTATTTT
NA TRBJ2-3 TRBV5-1 TRBD2 CASSSPTSGGAGYTQYF TGCGCCAGCAGCTCCCCTACTAGCGGGGGGGCAGGTTATACGCAGTATTTT
NA TRBJ2-7 TRBV30 NA CAWTKAGGTYEQYF TGTGCCTGGACGAAAGCAGGGGGGACCTACGAGCAGTACTTC
NA TRBJ2-3 TRBV7-3 TRBD2 CASSLLAGEDTQYF TGTGCCAGCAGCTTATTAGCGGGGGAAGATACGCAGTATTTT
NA TRBJ2-1 TRBV10-3 NA CAISESGGQSYNEQFF TGTGCCATCAGTGAGTCGGGTGGACAGAGCTACAATGAGCAGTTCTTC
NA TRBJ1-2 TRBV2 TRBD1 CASSVDRVNYGYTF TGTGCCAGCAGTGTCGACAGGGTAAACTATGGCTACACCTTC
NA TRBJ1-2 TRBV6-5 TRBD1 CASSYSTGTGDGYTF TGTGCCAGCAGTTACTCGACTGGGACAGGGGATGGCTACACCTTC
NA TRBJ1-1 TRBV5-4 TRBD1 CASSWTGGTEAFF TGTGCCAGCAGTTGGACAGGGGGCACTGAAGCTTTCTTT